This T cell receptor (beta chain) was observed in a study of blood T cell repertoires in COVID-19. Study-level information: PBMCs, B-cell-depleted T cells, or T cells provided the cDNA or gDNA that made up the material.

Trimming left V 0 bases short and J 6 bases short, with 9 bases between. Germline-derived CDR1 and CDR2 are PRHDT and FYEKMQ (reference sequence). The CDR3 contains 15 residues. In the original analysis: Reference gene primer amplification yielded estimated nucleated cell counts. Sequenced by immunoSEQ multiplex PCR; TCRdb stores in-frame clones only, minus some. Clone size and the V and J calls come from that table; the DNA yielded D and trimming. The table has 200,000 to 250,000 clones, under 90% seen once. Material: PBMCs or T cells enriched from blood (not recorded which). The receptor's source is a man aged 55 to 70 who had recovered from COVID-19. The J gene is TRBJ1-6, the V gene TRBV13, with a weak D call TRBD1 (5 bases). CDR3 bases: TGTGCCAGCAGCTTAGGATCCAGGGTTAATTCACCCCTCCACTTT. Its translation: CASSLGSRVNSPLHF. Looking up the rest from reference TRBV13 and TRBJ1-6 gives the full variable domain: AAGVIQSPRHLIKEKRETATLKCYPIPRHDTVYWYQQGPGQDPQFLISFYEKMQSDKGSIPDRFSAQQFSDYHSELNMSSLELGDSALYFCASSLGSRVNSPLHFGNGTRLTVT.